The 21 T cell receptor beta chains below all came from one sample that was sequenced in a study of blood T cells in healthy people across ages. Combining a sample-barcoded 5' primer with a J-beta primer mix, a second PCR ran for about 7 to 11 cycles. TCRdb reprocessed the 5' RACE reads with MiXCR, giving one entry per CDR3 protein. The table lists roughly 1,100,000 distinct CDR3 sequences, approximately 26% of them singletons. The sample was also reused in another study, on T cells of mothers and their children.

Sequences were obtained from blood. All receptors derive from a girl between 2 and 10 years old in good health.

This clonotype appeared a few times. The V and J genes are TRBV24-1 and TRBJ2-5; D is perhaps TRBD1 or TRBD2 (5 bases each). Germline values: CDR1 KGHDR, CDR2 SFDVKD. V lost 9 bases, J lost 10 bases, and 20 bases lay in between. CDR3 length: 13 amino acids. The CDR3 nucleotides read TGTGCCACCGGCCCGGGGCCACAGGCAGGCCAGTACTTC. It encodes CATGPGPQAGQYF.

V and J are TRBV7-8 and TRBJ2-5; D unclear. The DNA end favors TRBJ2-7, so the J call may be wrong. The CDR3 runs to 13 residues. From germline, CDR1 is SGHVS and CDR2 FQNEAQ. CDR3 in DNA: TGTGCCAGCAGCTTAGGGAGAGCCAACGAGCAGTACTTC. This gives the protein CASSLGRANEQYF.

This clonotype was counted a few times. This chain connects TRBV5-1 to TRBJ2-1, with TRBD1 matching over 7 bases. The DNA end is more similar to TRBJ2-7, so the J call may be wrong. The germline V gene has CDR1 SGHRS and CDR2 YFSETQ. There are 13 residues in the CDR3. The CDR3 is CASSGGQPSEQYF. The CDR3 coding sequence is TGCGCCAGCAGCGGGGGACAGCCCTCCGAGCAGTACTTC.

This clonotype was detected only a few times. This chain uses TRBV7-9 with TRBJ2-5; TRBD2 is a possible D gene (5 bases). The germline gives CDR1 SEHNR, CDR2 FQNEAQ (reference sequence). V was pared by 1 base and J by 2 bases, with 14 bases between. This CDR3 region has 16 residues. The CDR3 DNA sequence: TGTGCCAGCAGCTTAGATTCGCCTAGCCTTCAAGAGACCCAGTACTTC. Translated, it gives CASSLDSPSLQETQYF.

The V and J genes are TRBV4-2 and TRBJ2-7; 7 bases line up with TRBD1. Trimming at V came to 4 bases and at J to 5 bases, leaving 8 bases not matched to a gene. Looked up from germline, CDR1 is LGHNA and CDR2 is YNFKEQ. The CDR3 consists of 14 residues. The CDR3, as DNA: TGTGCCAGCAGCCCCGGGACAGCTCCTAACGAGCAGTACTTC. Amino acids: CASSPGTAPNEQYF.

V and J are TRBV29-1 and TRBJ2-5; TRBD1 aligns across 7 bases. The V and J ends lost 4 bases and 0 bases, in that order; junction bases with no gene match: 2. The CDR3 totals 13 residues. Germline CDR1 SQVTM, CDR2 ANQGSEA. The DNA of the CDR3 is TGCAGCGTTGCCACAGGGGACCAAGAGACCCAGTACTTC. Translating gives CSVATGDQETQYF.

V is TRBV6-2 or TRBV6-3 and J is TRBJ2-5; 8 bases fit TRBD2. The CDR3 covers 13 residues. The ends lost 7 bases at V and 5 bases at J; junction bases unmatched: 6. Germline loops: CDR1 MNHEY, CDR2 SVGEGT. The CDR3: CASTPGGWETQYF. In DNA, the CDR3 is TGTGCCAGCACTCCGGGAGGGTGGGAGACCCAGTACTTC.

The chain carries TRBV7-3 and TRBJ2-1, with a possible D match to TRBD2 (6 bases). Per germline, CDR1 SGHTA and CDR2 FQGTGA. The CDR3 is made up of 18 amino acids. V lost 0 bases, J lost 4 bases, and 19 bases lay in between. CDR3: CASSLTFREFLLYNEQFF. CDR3 DNA sequence: TGTGCCAGCAGCTTAACTTTCCGGGAGTTCTTGTTATACAATGAGCAGTTCTTC.

Points on this clonotype: One end of the junction does not line up with germline, which may come from a read error. The gene calls are TRBV12-3 or TRBV12-4 and TRBJ2-7, with D maybe TRBD2 (5 bases). The CDR3 extends over 16 amino acids. The CDR3 nucleotides read TGTGCCAGCAGTCTAGCCCTTTCGGTCTCCCAATACGAGCAGTACTTC. Its protein is CASSLALSVSQYEQYF.

The CDR3 DNA is TGTGCCAGCAGCCAAACCTCGGGACCGCCGGGGGAGCAGTACTTC. Translating it yields CASSQTSGPPGEQYF. The genes are TRBV14 and TRBJ2-7; D possibly matches TRBD1 or TRBD2 (5 bases each). With 2 bases removed from V and 7 bases from J, the gap between germline ends came to 18 bases. The CDR3 extends over 15 amino acids. CDR1 is SGHDN and CDR2 is FVKESK in the germline V gene.

The genes are TRBV24-1 and TRBJ1-3; D is ambiguous. V shed 3 bases and J shed 2 bases, with 10 bases lying between them. The V gene's germline CDR1 is KGHDR and CDR2 SFDVKD. There are 15 residues in the CDR3. This chain's CDR3 is CATSDPTNPGNTIYF. The DNA for the CDR3 is TGTGCCACCAGTGATCCGACGAACCCTGGAAACACCATATATTTT.

The J gene is TRBJ1-2, the V gene TRBV9, with a weak D call TRBD1 (5 bases). Germline V gene data show CDR1 as SGDLS and CDR2 as YYNGEE. V dropped 4 bases and J dropped 2 bases, with 9 bases sitting between them. This CDR3 comprises 13 residues. For the CDR3, the DNA is TGTGCCAGCAGCCACGGACAAAACTATGGCTACACCTTC. Translation: CASSHGQNYGYTF.

This sequence joins TRBV7-8 and TRBJ2-2, with D uncertain. V lost 5 bases to trimming and J lost 6 bases, with 19 bases between them. This CDR3 has 16 residues. Germline V CDR1 and CDR2: SGHVS, FQNEAQ. In DNA, the CDR3 is TGTGCCAGCAGCCCCCGAACGGGTCGAAACGCCGGGGAGCTGTTTTTT. This gives the protein CASSPRTGRNAGELFF.

This clonotype came up once. V gene TRBV6-6 combines with J gene TRBJ2-7; D is uncertain. V was pared by 3 bases and J by 2 bases, with 14 bases between. The CDR3 runs 15 residues. CDR1 and CDR2 from the germline V gene are MNHNY and SVGAGI (reference sequence). CDR3 sequence: CASSYWKRPTYEQYF. In nucleotides, the CDR3 is TGTGCCAGCAGTTATTGGAAGCGTCCCACCTACGAGCAGTACTTC.

The genes are TRBV12-3 or TRBV12-4 and TRBJ2-5; D is ambiguous. The J call could be wrong; TRBJ2-7 is a better fit for the DNA end. The CDR3 length is 14 residues. The CDR3 nucleotides are TGTGCCAGCAGTCCACTTAAAAGCTCCTACGAGCAGTACTTC. This codes for CASSPLKSSYEQYF.

V is TRBV5-1 and J is TRBJ2-1; 11 bases line up with TRBD2. This CDR3 has 16 residues. The J segment lost 8 bases and the V segment lost 0 bases, leaving 7 bases of the junction unmatched. CDR1 SGHRS and CDR2 YFSETQ come from the germline V gene. The CDR3 loop is CASSLVGTSGVDEQFF. CDR3 in DNA: TGCGCCAGCAGCTTGGTAGGGACTAGCGGCGTTGATGAGCAGTTCTTC.

DNA for the CDR3: TGTGCCAGCAGCTCAGACACGGCTACGGAGCAGTTCTTC. This translates into CASSSDTATEQFF. This sequence joins TRBV7-2 and TRBJ2-1; D uncertain. Germline V CDR1 and CDR2: SGHTA, FQGNSA. Deletions cut 4 bases from V and 10 bases from J, with 14 bases between. CDR3 length equals 13 residues.

The table lists this clonotype with a few counts. The V gene is TRBV4-1, the J gene TRBJ2-5, with D perhaps matching TRBD1 (6 bases). The CDR3 is made up of 16 amino acids. Germline values: CDR1 MGHRA, CDR2 YSYEKL. Trimming left V 0 bases short and J 5 bases short, with 16 bases between. CDR3 coding DNA: TGCGCCAGCAGCCAAGATGGGGGCGGCTTCTTGGAGACCCAGTACTTC. Translated: CASSQDGGGFLETQYF.

This clonotype came up a few times. The chain uses TRBV2 and TRBJ2-2; D might be TRBD1 (6 bases). CDR1 is SNHLY, CDR2 FYNNEI, per germline. The germline V and J ends were trimmed by 6 bases and 6 bases, with 11 bases remaining between them. This CDR3 is built from 13 residues. CDR3 protein: CASRAPGAGELFF. The CDR3 region has the DNA TGTGCCAGCAGAGCCCCAGGGGCCGGGGAGCTGTTTTTT.

This clonotype was counted a few times. CDR3 sequence: CSARDIRGQLGNTIYF. CDR3 bases: TGCAGTGCTAGAGATATAAGGGGGCAGTTGGGAAACACCATATATTTT. This rearrangement joins TRBV20-1 to TRBJ1-3; 7 bases line up with TRBD1. From germline, CDR1 is DFQATT and CDR2 SNEGSKA (reference sequence). V lost 0 bases and J lost 4; bases outside the gene matches: 9. The CDR3 spans 16 residues.

As DNA, the CDR3 is TGTGCCAGCAGCGAGGCAGTCCTTGGCTATGGCTACACCTTC. It is translated as CASSEAVLGYGYTF. The chain recombines TRBV12-3 or TRBV12-4 with TRBJ1-2; D gene unclear. The V and J ends lost 6 bases and 4 bases respectively, with 15 bases between them. The CDR3 contains 14 residues.